One sample yielded the 21 T cell receptor beta chains listed below, sequenced in a study of blood T cell repertoires in COVID-19. Sequenced by immunoSEQ multiplex PCR; TCRdb stores in-frame clones only, minus some. The profile shows some 90,000 clones, 80% of them singletons. Sequencing used peripheral blood. These receptors were collected from a woman in her 70s with acute or convalescent COVID-19.

The chain couples TRBV5-1 to TRBJ1-1; D possibly corresponds to TRBD1 (6 bases). This CDR3 comprises 11 residues. From germline, CDR1 is SGHRS and CDR2 YFSETQ. V was pared by 5 bases and J by 8 bases, with 10 bases between. The CDR3 region has the DNA TGCGCCAGCAGGGAACAGGGAGAAGCTTTCTTT. Its protein is CASREQGEAFF.

The gene calls are TRBV7-9 and TRBJ1-2; D call uncertain. The CDR3 runs 13 residues. Per the germline V gene, CDR1 is SEHNR and CDR2 is FQNEAQ (reference sequence). V was cut by 2 bases and J by 5 bases, with 9 bases left in between. The CDR3, as DNA: TGTGCCAGCAGCTTATTAGTCTCTTATGGCTACACCTTC. It encodes CASSLLVSYGYTF.

This clone was picked up one time. The V gene is TRBV5-1, the J gene TRBJ2-1; a weak D match, TRBD2 (5 bases). Per the germline V gene, CDR1 is SGHRS and CDR2 is YFSETQ. Trimming shortened V by 0 bases and J by 7 bases, and 14 bases separated the two germline ends. This CDR3 is 15 amino acids long. The CDR3 bases are TGCGCCAGCAGCTTGGATCGGGGATTCGGGAATGAGCAGTTCTTC. Its translation is CASSLDRGFGNEQFF.

This sequence joins TRBV5-1 and TRBJ2-5; 7 bases map to TRBD2. The CDR3 sequence is 15 residues long. With 4 bases clipped from V and 4 bases from J, the junction kept 10 bases outside the gene matches. Germline V CDR1 and CDR2: SGHRS, YFSETQ. Here the CDR3 DNA reads TGCGCCAGCAGCCGGACCCGGGACTACGGAGAGACCCAGTACTTC. Protein product: CASSRTRDYGETQYF. Based on the CDR3 plus reference TRBV5-1 and TRBJ2-5, the full variable domain is KAGVTQTPRYLIKTRGQQVTLSCSPISGHRSVSWYQQTPGQGLQFLFEYFSETQRNKGNFPGRFSGRQFSNSRSEMNVSTLELGDSALYLCASSRTRDYGETQYFGPGTRLLVL.

This rearrangement joins TRBV7-8 to TRBJ1-2; possible D gene TRBD1, 5 bases. Trimming took off 6 bases at V and 0 bases at J, with 20 bases between the two ends. The CDR3 covers 17 residues. The germline V gene encodes CDR1 SGHVS and CDR2 FQNEAQ. The CDR3 DNA sequence: TGTGCCAGCAGGCAGACAGCTTCCCCCTCAGCTAACTATGGCTACACCTTC. Translated: CASRQTASPSANYGYTF.

The chain carries TRBV5-1 and TRBJ1-4; no definite D call. There are 13 residues in the CDR3. V lost 0 bases and J 8 bases, leaving 8 bases between the germline ends. Germline V gene data show CDR1 as SGHRS and CDR2 as YFSETQ. As DNA, the CDR3 is TGCGCCAGCAGCTTGGTTGCGGGGGAAAAACTGTTTTTT. The encoded protein is CASSLVAGEKLFF.

This sequence joins TRBV28 and TRBJ2-4; the D gene is possibly TRBD1 (6 bases). Trimming cost V 6 bases and J 0 bases, with 9 bases left between them. The V gene's germline CDR1 is MDHEN and CDR2 SYDVKM. This CDR3 comprises 14 residues. CDR3 protein: CASRPGVAKNIQYF. The CDR3 coding sequence is TGTGCCAGCAGACCAGGGGTAGCCAAAAACATTCAGTACTTC.

V gene TRBV19 combines with J gene TRBJ2-7, with a possible D match to TRBD1 (6 bases). The CDR3 spans 15 residues. Germline values: CDR1 LNHDA, CDR2 SQIVND (reference sequence). The germline V and J ends were trimmed by 5 bases and 6 bases, with 20 bases remaining between them. CDR3 DNA sequence: TGTGCCAGTAGTCCTACGACAGGACCCCCCGCCGAGCAGTACTTC. Encoded protein: CASSPTTGPPAEQYF.

The rearrangement uses TRBV2 and TRBJ2-4; a weak D match, TRBD1 (6 bases). The CDR3 is 13 amino acids. V was trimmed by 2 bases and J by 8 bases, leaving 10 bases between them. Germline V gives CDR1 SNHLY, CDR2 FYNNEI. CDR3 nucleotide sequence: TGTGCCAGCAGTGAAAACAGGGAATACATTCAGTACTTC. It encodes CASSENREYIQYF.

The gene calls are TRBV18 and TRBJ2-7, with 11 bases aligning to TRBD1. The CDR3 consists of 16 residues. V lost 1 base and J lost 5; bases outside the gene matches: 7. Germline CDR1 reads KGHSH; CDR2 reads LQKENI. This CDR3 is CASSPLHTGQGDEQYF. In DNA, the CDR3 is TGTGCCAGCTCACCACTTCATACGGGACAGGGGGACGAGCAGTACTTC.

The V and J genes are TRBV6-6 and TRBJ2-1; 15 nucleotides match TRBD2. CDR3 length: 15 amino acids. V lost 6 bases, J lost 15 bases, and 12 bases stayed unmatched. Germline CDR1 and CDR2: MNHNY and SVGAGI (reference sequence). DNA of the CDR3: TGTGCCAGCAGGCTAGGGACTAGCGGGGGGCCCCGTTGGTTCTTC. This gives the protein CASRLGTSGGPRWFF.

The chain is built from TRBV5-1 and TRBJ2-7, with TRBD1 as a possible D gene (5 bases). The V and J ends lost 4 bases and 0 bases respectively, with 17 bases between them. The CDR3 loop spans 16 amino acids. The germline V gene encodes CDR1 SGHRS and CDR2 YFSETQ. Here the CDR3 DNA reads TGCGCCAGCAGCCCCGGCCTCAAAAGGGGCTCCTACGAGCAGTACTTC. It is translated as CASSPGLKRGSYEQYF.

The genes are TRBV5-4 and TRBJ2-7; 13 nucleotides line up with TRBD2. This CDR3 has 16 amino acids. Germline assignment: CDR1 SGHNT and CDR2 YYREEE (reference sequence). Trimming removed 4 bases from V and 3 bases from J; junction bases left unmatched: 7. This CDR3 is CASSIGLAGDVYEQYF. The CDR3 DNA is TGTGCCAGCAGCATAGGACTAGCGGGAGATGTCTACGAGCAGTACTTC.

This clone has just a few counts. The CDR3 DNA reads as TGCGCCAGCAGCCAAGTGGAGGGGGCGTCGAATGGGCCCCAGCATTTT. Its protein product is CASSQVEGASNGPQHF. This rearrangement joins TRBV4-1 to TRBJ1-5; 7 nucleotides align to TRBD1. Trimming removed 1 base from V and 9 bases from J; junction bases left unmatched: 12. Germline CDR1 and CDR2: MGHRA and YSYEKL. The CDR3 spans 16 residues.

The chain is built from TRBV27 and TRBJ1-1, with D perhaps TRBD1 (6 bases). This CDR3 is built from 14 residues. The germline V gene has CDR1 MNHEY and CDR2 SMNVEV (reference sequence). The V gene lost 5 bases and the J gene lost 1 base, with 11 bases spanning the gap. The CDR3 coding sequence is TGTGCCAGCAGTCCCCAGGGGAAGAACACTGAAGCTTTCTTT. Translating gives CASSPQGKNTEAFF.

The V call is TRBV2, the J call TRBJ1-2; 9 nucleotides align to TRBD1. Germline CDR1 is SNHLY and CDR2 is FYNNEI. Unmatched junction bases numbered 5, after V lost 6 bases and J lost 6 bases. CDR3 size: 13 residues. The CDR3 coding sequence is TGTGCCAGCAGAGACAGGGGGGTCGATGGCTACACCTTC. Translated, it gives CASRDRGVDGYTF.

CDR3 nucleotides: TGCAGCGTAAGGACAGGGGGTAATCAGCCCCAGCATTTT. This encodes CSVRTGGNQPQHF. The chain employs TRBV29-1 and TRBJ1-5; TRBD1 agrees at 10 bases. The germline gives CDR1 SQVTM, CDR2 ANQGSEA. The CDR3 length is 13 residues. After removal of 6 bases from V and 4 bases from J, the junction contained 3 bases not matched to a gene.

The V gene is TRBV5-5, the J gene TRBJ2-2, with D hard to call. CDR1 is SGHKS, CDR2 YYEKEE, per germline (reference sequence). V dropped 0 bases and J dropped 0 bases, with 9 bases sitting between them. The CDR3 extends over 16 amino acids. The CDR3 nucleotides are TGTGCCAGCAGCTTGGGAGGTACCGCGAACACCGGGGAGCTGTTTTTT. Protein: CASSLGGTANTGELFF.

This chain links TRBV7-2 with TRBJ2-1; TRBD2 matches 15 bases. The length of the CDR3 is 19 residues. CDR1 and CDR2 from the germline V gene are SGHTA and FQGNSA. The V segment lost 6 bases and the J segment 0 bases; nucleotides outside the gene matches: 9. The CDR3 reads CASRREGTSGGTSYNEQFF. CDR3 bases: TGTGCCAGCAGAAGAGAAGGGACTAGCGGGGGGACCTCCTACAATGAGCAGTTCTTC.

This clone was counted a few times. V usage is TRBV18 and J usage is TRBJ1-2, with TRBD1 matching 7 bases. The CDR3 runs to 15 residues. The germline gives CDR1 KGHSH, CDR2 LQKENI. V shed 8 bases and J 1 base; nucleotides not matched to a gene: 10. The CDR3, as DNA: TGTGCCAGCACTGAAGACAGGGTTGGTAACTATGGCTACACCTTC. Protein sequence: CASTEDRVGNYGYTF.

The rearrangement links TRBV19 to TRBJ2-1, with 14 bases matching TRBD2. This CDR3 spans 15 amino acids. In germline, CDR1 is LNHDA, CDR2 SQIVND (reference sequence). Trimming at V came to 7 bases and at J to 6 bases, leaving 5 bases not matched to a gene. The CDR3 nucleotides read TGTGCCAGTATGGTAGGGACTAGCGGGAGCAATGAGCAGTTCTTC. Translation gives CASMVGTSGSNEQFF.